This T cell receptor (beta chain) stems from a study of human T cells and chemical hapten exposure. Deletions cut 2 bases from V and 4 bases from J, with 11 bases between. The CDR3 extends over 14 amino acids. Looked up from germline, CDR1 is MNHEY and CDR2 is SVGAGI. Time point specified: patch test 3, about 24 weeks after DPC sensitization. Treatment in this sample: therapeutic diphenylcyclopropenone sensitization with weekly scalp DPC. This clonotype appeared a few times. TCRdb re-called the RACE reads through MiXCR, storing one row per CDR3 protein. The sample holds over 100,000 distinct CDR3 sequences, 11% seen once.

This receptor was obtained from a woman aged 50 to 60 with alopecia areata. Some clones in this sample may be carry-over from other donors' samples. This specimen was whole blood, taken in connection with sensitization to the hapten diphenylcyclopropenone (DPC). The gene calls are TRBV6-5 and TRBJ2-5, with a tentative D call TRBD2 (6 bases). The CDR3 loop is CASSYSNGGETQYF. CDR3 DNA: TGTGCCAGCAGTTACAGTAACGGGGGAGAGACCCAGTACTTC.